One and the same sample provided the 19 T cell receptor beta chains below, sequenced in a study of blood T cells in healthy people across ages. Alongside a J-beta primer mix, a sample-barcoded 5' primer served in a second PCR lasting roughly 7 to 12 cycles. TCRdb re-called the 5' RACE reads with MiXCR, one entry per CDR3 protein. The sample carries 750,000 to 950,000 distinct CDR3 sequences, roughly 29% recorded once. This sample was also put to use in a study of T cells of mothers and their children.

The sequenced sample was blood. These receptor sequences come from a woman aged 40 to 55 in good health.

This clonotype was found many times. The chain employs TRBV27 and TRBJ2-7, with 8 bases identical to TRBD1. The V gene end was trimmed by 3 bases and the J gene end by 0 bases; junction bases not matched to a gene: 4. CDR3 length equals 15 residues. Germline values: CDR1 MNHEY, CDR2 SMNVEV (reference sequence). The CDR3 loop is CASSFFQGASYEQYF. As DNA, the CDR3 is TGTGCCAGCAGTTTTTTCCAGGGGGCCTCCTACGAGCAGTACTTC.

This clonotype was observed many times. The V and J genes are TRBV7-9 and TRBJ2-1; D not certain. The CDR3 loop spans 9 amino acids. Between the trimmed V and J ends, which lost 4 bases and 15 bases, there was a span of 7 bases. CDR1 SEHNR and CDR2 FQNEAQ come from the germline V gene (reference sequence). CDR3 region: CASSSLLFF. CDR3 DNA sequence: TGTGCCAGCAGCTCCCTCCTGTTCTTC.

Note on this clonotype: It may be a read error: a sequence one base away is much more abundant. This sequence joins TRBV10-3 and TRBJ1-2, with D tentatively TRBD1 (5 bases). In germline, CDR1 is ENHRY, CDR2 SYGVKD. The CDR3 is made up of 14 amino acids. The CDR3 nucleotides are TGTGCCATCACTCCGGGACCACAAGACTATAGCTACACCTTC. This encodes CAITPGPQDYSYTF.

This chain's CDR3 is CASSYVQGAKDTQYF. CDR3 sequence (DNA): TGTGCCAGCAGTTACGTACAGGGGGCAAAAGATACGCAGTATTTT. The chain uses TRBV6-5 and TRBJ2-3, with 9 bases lining up with TRBD1. Germline CDR1 and CDR2: MNHEY and SVGAGI. V lost 2 bases to trimming and J lost 5 bases; unmatched junction nucleotides: 5. The length of the CDR3 is 15 residues.

The chain links TRBV11-2 to TRBJ2-1; 12 bases agree with TRBD2. The CDR3 has 16 residues. After removal of 5 bases from V and 3 bases from J, the junction contained 5 bases not matched to a gene. Germline V lookup: CDR1 SGHAT, CDR2 FQNNGV. CDR3 coding DNA: TGTGCCAGCAGCGCACGACTAGCGGGGGTCTACAATGAGCAGTTCTTC. As protein: CASSARLAGVYNEQFF.

The chain combines TRBV3-1 with TRBJ2-3; no clear D gene. Per germline, CDR1 LGHDT and CDR2 YNNKEL (reference sequence). Trimming stripped 6 bases from V and 4 bases from J, with 14 bases between. This CDR3 region has 14 residues. CDR3 amino acids: CASRSGARPDTQYF. CDR3 coding DNA: TGTGCCAGCAGAAGTGGAGCTCGCCCAGATACGCAGTATTTT.

This clonotype was counted a few times. A much larger clone lies a single base off, so this may be a read error. The chain uses TRBV29-1 and TRBJ2-5, with TRBD2 matching 8 bases. The germline V gene has CDR1 SQVTM and CDR2 ANQGSEA. With 4 bases clipped from V and 3 bases from J, the junction kept 7 bases outside the gene matches. The CDR3 has 14 residues. CDR3 residues: CSVAWGLGKETQYF. CDR3 coding DNA: TGCAGCGTTGCCTGGGGACTAGGGAAAGAGACCCAGTACTTC.

A few counts support this clonotype. V is TRBV3-1 and J is TRBJ2-3, with D possibly being TRBD2 (5 bases). Germline assignment: CDR1 LGHDT and CDR2 YNNKEL (reference sequence). Trimming cost V 4 bases and J 14 bases, with 19 bases left between them. This CDR3 is 13 amino acids long. CDR3 nucleotide sequence: TGTGCCAGCAGCCCTCAGGAGGAACTAATGGTGTATTTT. Translated: CASSPQEELMVYF.

A note on this clonotype: This sequence may be a read error, since a much larger clone differs from it by one base. The rearrangement uses TRBV12-3 or TRBV12-4 and TRBJ2-7, with 8 nucleotides matching TRBD1. The CDR3 consists of 14 residues. CDR3 nucleotide sequence: TGTGCCAACAGTTTAGGACAGGGAGATCCGGAGCAGTACTTC. This encodes CANSLGQGDPEQYF.

Comment on this clonotype: A much larger clone lies a single base off, so this may be a read error. The chain links TRBV6-6 to TRBJ2-5; the match to TRBD2 covers 8 bases. V shed 5 bases and J 11 bases; nucleotides not matched to a gene: 19. CDR1 is MNHNY, CDR2 SVGAGI, per germline (reference sequence). The CDR3 contains 16 residues. The CDR3 loop reads CASSHPIAGPYNEQYF. DNA for the CDR3: TGTGCCAGCAGTCACCCGATAGCGGGGCCCTACAATGAGCAGTACTTC.

The chain carries TRBV20-1 and TRBJ2-5; 8 bases are a match to TRBD2. Near its end, the DNA agrees better with TRBJ2-1, so the J call may be wrong. The CDR3 is 14 amino acids. Per the germline V gene, CDR1 is DFQATT and CDR2 is SNEGSKA (reference sequence). Here the CDR3 DNA reads TGCAGTGCTGCGCGGGGGGACCTAGGAGAGACCCAGTTCTTC. Residues: CSAARGDLGETQFF.

V usage is TRBV12-3 or TRBV12-4 and J usage is TRBJ1-1; D gene uncertain. The CDR3 runs 14 residues. The germline V and J ends were trimmed by 6 bases and 2 bases, with 13 bases remaining between them. This CDR3 is CASSQDMSNTEAFF. The CDR3 DNA reads TGTGCCAGCAGCCAAGATATGTCAAACACTGAAGCTTTCTTT.

This clonotype was observed a handful of times. J is TRBJ2-2 and V is TRBV12-3 or TRBV12-4; D possibly corresponds to TRBD1 (6 bases). The V end lost 6 bases, the J end lost 5 bases, and 13 bases lay between the germline ends. This CDR3 comprises 14 residues. CDR3 protein: CASSHPRGTGELFF. The CDR3 DNA reads TGTGCCAGCAGCCACCCGAGGGGGACCGGGGAGCTGTTTTTT.

This clonotype was counted ten times or more. The chain combines TRBV27 with TRBJ2-5; tentatively, D is TRBD1 or TRBD2 (6 bases each). Trimming shortened V by 6 bases and J by 5 bases, and 19 bases separated the two germline ends. The length of the CDR3 is 15 residues. Germline V gene sequence: CDR1 MNHEY, CDR2 SMNVEV (reference sequence). Written as DNA, the CDR3 is TGTGCCAGCAGGTTAGGGGGACTTACTGGGGAGACCCAGTACTTC. Amino acids: CASRLGGLTGETQYF.

The V gene is TRBV4-1, the J gene TRBJ2-1, with TRBD2 as a possible D gene (6 bases). Trimming removed 1 base from V and 0 bases from J, with 10 bases in between. The CDR3 totals 16 residues. The germline gives CDR1 MGHRA, CDR2 YSYEKL. The CDR3 here is CASSQVTGDSYNEQFF. The CDR3 DNA sequence: TGCGCCAGCAGCCAAGTGACGGGAGACTCCTACAATGAGCAGTTCTTC.

This clonotype showed up many times. The chain uses TRBV30 and TRBJ2-3, with 8 bases fitting TRBD2. V was clipped by 0 bases and J by 3 bases; unmatched bases: 5. CDR3 length: 15 amino acids. Looked up from germline, CDR1 is GTSNPN and CDR2 is SVGIG (reference sequence). CDR3 loop: CAWSVLGGATDTQYF. In DNA, the CDR3 is TGTGCCTGGAGTGTACTCGGGGGGGCTACAGATACGCAGTATTTT.

The gene calls are TRBV28 and TRBJ1-5, with a possible D match to TRBD1 (6 bases). This CDR3 comprises 14 residues. Germline CDR1 MDHEN, CDR2 SYDVKM. V was trimmed by 6 bases and J by 2 bases, leaving 11 bases between them. The DNA for the CDR3 is TGTGCCAGCAGCCCGGGGGGGCGCAATCAGCCCCAGCATTTT. Residues: CASSPGGRNQPQHF.

This clonotype was seen just once. Just one base apart from a much larger clone, this may be a read error. The chain joins TRBV7-3 to TRBJ2-1; D is possibly TRBD2 (6 bases). From germline, CDR1 is SGHTA and CDR2 FQGTGA. CDR3 length: 13 amino acids. The CDR3 sequence is CVSSSGGTSRRFF. CDR3 nucleotides: TGTGTCAGCAGCTCCGGGGGTACTAGCCGACGGTTCTTC.

This clonotype came up a few times. The chain employs TRBV28 and TRBJ2-7; D might be TRBD2 (5 bases). CDR1 and CDR2 (germline): MDHEN, SYDVKM. Trimming pared 7 bases from V and 3 bases from J, leaving 16 bases between. The CDR3 contains 14 residues. CDR3 sequence reads: CASNEPRAVYEQYF. CDR3 sequence (DNA): TGTGCCAGCAACGAACCGCGGGCGGTCTACGAGCAGTACTTC.